This note documents a single TCR beta chain sequence. This sample stems from a study of blood T cell repertoires in COVID-19. About the study: COVID-19 samples, acute and convalescent, were from the United States, Italy and Spain.

The length of the CDR3 is 14 residues. The V end lost 6 bases, the J end lost 0 bases, and 12 bases lay between the germline ends. CDR1 is LNHDA, CDR2 SQIVND, per germline (reference sequence). Original methodology: Reference gene primer amplification gave nucleated cell count estimates. Repertoires were generated with immunoSEQ multiplex PCR, while TCRdb's copy carries only in-frame clones and drops some. For V, J and clone size, that table is used; D and trimming come from the DNA. The sample carries under 300,000 clones, around 85% recorded once. The chain is built from TRBV19 and TRBJ2-7; unclear D gene. The TCR was taken from a man in his fifties or sixties with acute or convalescent COVID-19. The sequencing input was peripheral blood. The CDR3 nucleotides are TGTGCCAGTAGCCCCAGCGTCATCTCCTACGAGCAGTACTTC. Protein sequence: CASSPSVISYEQYF.